The 16 T cell receptor beta chains given below trace back to one sample, sequenced in a study of blood T cells in healthy people across ages (dated by TCRdb to the mid-2010s). Libraries were made using 5' RACE. Sequencer: Illumina HiSeq 2500. The second PCR ran for about 7 to 11 cycles and used a J-beta primer mix along with a sample-barcoded 5' primer. TCRdb handled the public reads itself, with Q25 trimming in fastp and clone calling in MiXCR, and kept productive beta chains. One record per CDR3 amino acid sequence lists the most common genes and DNA. The sample table records 780,000 or so distinct CDR3 sequences; roughly 50% of these occur just once. The ten largest make up roughly 37% of the sample. The sequencing input was blood. These receptors all come from an elderly man in good health.

The rearrangement uses TRBV2 and TRBJ2-5; 10 bases map to TRBD2. Germline CDR1 SNHLY, CDR2 FYNNEI. Losses at the gene ends were 5 bases for V and 4 bases for J; bases not matched to a gene: 10. The CDR3 covers 16 residues. The chain's CDR3 is CASSLPGLASSETQYF. The DNA of the CDR3 is TGTGCCAGCAGTCTTCCGGGACTAGCGTCGTCAGAGACCCAGTACTTC.

This clonotype turned up a few times. This chain uses TRBV27 with TRBJ2-1, with a tentative D call TRBD2 (5 bases). Germline values: CDR1 MNHEY, CDR2 SMNVEV (reference sequence). This CDR3 comprises 15 residues. Trimming left V 4 bases short and J 4 bases short, with 14 bases between. CDR3 sequence (DNA): TGTGCCAGCAGTTGGCTTACCGGGAAGTACAATGAGCAGTTCTTC. Translating gives CASSWLTGKYNEQFF.

The gene calls are TRBV11-2 and TRBJ2-3; 7 bases map to TRBD1. CDR3 length: 17 residues. Germline CDR1 reads SGHAT; CDR2 reads FQNNGV. J gave up 1 base and V 5 bases, and 12 bases lay outside the gene matches. CDR3 sequence reads: CASSLAGTEFRTDTQYF. The CDR3 nucleotides read TGTGCCAGCAGCCTAGCCGGGACAGAGTTTCGCACAGATACGCAGTATTTT.

This clonotype was counted only a few times. The V gene is TRBV6-5, the J gene TRBJ2-3, with 9 positions matching TRBD2. With V trimmed by 4 bases and J by 6 bases, 11 bases remained unmatched. Germline V gene data show CDR1 as MNHEY and CDR2 as SVGAGI. The CDR3 is 16 amino acids. Here the CDR3 reads CASSSLSAGGLDTQYF. The CDR3 DNA sequence: TGTGCCAGCAGTTCCCTCTCAGCGGGAGGCTTGGATACGCAGTATTTT.

The V and J genes are TRBV21-1 and TRBJ2-3. TRBV21-1 is termed a pseudogene. The length of the CDR3 is 13 residues. The CDR3 reads CASSGGQDRDAYF. The DNA of the CDR3 is TGTGCCAGCAGCGGCGGACAGGACAGAGACGCGTATTTT.

CDR3 residues: CASRQTPRPYNEQFF. For the CDR3, the DNA is TGTGCCAGCAGGCAGACCCCACGACCTTACAATGAGCAGTTCTTC. The rearrangement joins TRBV12-3 or TRBV12-4 to TRBJ2-1, with no clear D. V gave up 6 bases and J gave up 4 bases, with 16 bases separating them. This CDR3 comprises 15 residues.

This chain uses TRBV29-1 with TRBJ2-1; 8 bases match TRBD2. The germline V gene encodes CDR1 SQVTM and CDR2 ANQGSEA. The CDR3 consists of 13 residues. V gave up 4 bases and J gave up 4 bases; unmatched junction bases: 3. The CDR3 loop is CSVGSGGYNEQFF. CDR3 nucleotides: TGCAGCGTTGGAAGCGGGGGTTACAATGAGCAGTTCTTC.

The chain links TRBV12-3 or TRBV12-4 to TRBJ2-4; D unclear. The J call may be incorrect, as the DNA end agrees better with TRBJ2-7. The CDR3 extends over 14 amino acids. The CDR3 reads CASSLSLGSYEQYF. The CDR3 DNA sequence: TGTGCCAGCAGTTTAAGCTTAGGATCCTACGAGCAGTACTTC.

The CDR3 protein is CSASLGAETQYF. For the CDR3, the DNA is TGCAGTGCCTCGTTGGGGGCTGAGACCCAGTACTTC. The genes are TRBV20-1 and TRBJ2-5, with D perhaps TRBD1 (6 bases). Trimming removed 6 bases at V and 5 bases at J, with 13 bases between. The germline V gene encodes CDR1 DFQATT and CDR2 SNEGSKA (reference sequence). This CDR3 is built from 12 residues.

V usage is TRBV6-1 and J usage is TRBJ1-6; D possibly corresponds to TRBD1 (5 bases). V was pared by 10 bases and J by 7 bases, with 14 bases between. From germline, CDR1 is MNHNS and CDR2 SASEGT. The CDR3 runs 13 residues. The CDR3 nucleotides are TGTGCCACCGCCAGGGAGGTGAATTCACCCCTCCACTTT. Translating gives CATAREVNSPLHF.

V and J are TRBV18 and TRBJ1-1; D not certain. Germline loops: CDR1 KGHSH, CDR2 LQKENI. CDR3 length equals 13 residues. The V and J ends lost 9 bases and 1 base respectively, with 12 bases between them. The CDR3, as DNA: TGTGCCAGTCGACACTCAAGGAACACTGAAGCTTTCTTT. This gives the protein CASRHSRNTEAFF.

This clonotype was detected only a few times. As DNA, the CDR3 is TGCAGTGCCCTCGGGTGGGGGATACAAGAGACCCAGTACTTC. This encodes CSALGWGIQETQYF. This chain uses TRBV20-1 with TRBJ2-5; perhaps D is TRBD1 or TRBD2 (5 bases each). Germline CDR1 DFQATT, CDR2 SNEGSKA (reference sequence). The CDR3 is made up of 14 amino acids. V was cut by 6 bases and J by 2 bases, with 16 bases left in between.

This clonotype has a handful of counts. V usage is TRBV9 and J usage is TRBJ2-5, with TRBD2 matching 7 bases. Trimming took 0 bases from V and 4 from J; bases not matched to a gene: 6. CDR3 length: 15 amino acids. CDR1 and CDR2 from the germline V gene are SGDLS and YYNGEE. The DNA of the CDR3 is TGTGCCAGCAGCGTAGGTGCGGGAGCGGCAGAGACCCAGTACTTC. Encoded protein: CASSVGAGAAETQYF.

The sample holds one count of this clonotype. This rearrangement joins TRBV24-1 to TRBJ2-1; no firm D call. Germline CDR1 reads KGHDR; CDR2 reads SFDVKD. Deletions cut 6 bases from V and 6 bases from J, with 14 bases between. The CDR3 runs 14 residues. CDR3 nucleotide sequence: TGTGCCACCAGTTACGACAAGAGTGGCAATGAGCAGTTCTTC. Its protein is CATSYDKSGNEQFF.

V usage is TRBV9 and J usage is TRBJ2-4; D is undetermined. Germline V gene sequence: CDR1 SGDLS, CDR2 YYNGEE. The CDR3 extends over 14 amino acids. Trimming pared 0 bases from V and 13 bases from J, leaving 17 bases between. This chain's CDR3 is CASSVGTLLGEQYF. The CDR3 bases are TGTGCCAGCAGCGTAGGCACGCTTCTAGGAGAGCAGTACTTC.

This clonotype showed up just a few times. This chain connects TRBV30 to TRBJ1-2; D remains unclear. Between the trimmed V and J ends, which lost 8 bases and 3 bases, there was a span of 13 bases. The CDR3 length is 12 residues. In germline, CDR1 is GTSNPN, CDR2 SVGIG (reference sequence). Here the CDR3 reads CAKQRGDYGYTF. CDR3 DNA: TGTGCCAAACAGCGGGGTGACTATGGCTACACCTTC. Supplemented by reference TRBV30 and TRBJ1-2, the full variable domain reads SQTIHQWPATLVQPVGSPLSLECTVEGTSNPNLYWYRQAAGRGLQLLFYSVGIGQISSEVPQNLSASRPQDRQFILSSKKLLLSDSGFYLCAKQRGDYGYTFGSGTRLTVV.